This T cell receptor beta chain was captured by sequencing in a study of T cell clonotyping in hematopoietic cell transplantation. The wider study: Recipient samples before transplant were obtained post-cytoreduction.

Germline-derived CDR1 and CDR2 are GTSNPN and SVGIG (reference sequence). The CDR3 totals 11 residues. V lost 0 bases to trimming and J lost 15 bases, with 12 bases between them. Produced via immunoSEQ multiplex PCR; TCRdb's table is partial and in-frame only. The sample holds 16,000 or so clones, roughly 93% seen once. Time point specified: recipient sample about 28 days before transplant, after cytoreduction. The genes are TRBV30 and TRBJ1-3, with a weak D call TRBD1 (5 bases). The source was peripheral blood mononuclear cells, collected before stem cell transplant. The sequence came from a man aged 18 to 35 with biphenotypic leukemia. Some clones in this sample may be carry-over from other donors' samples. As DNA, the CDR3 is TGTGCCTGGAGTGTTGGAGAAGGGGAATATTTT. The encoded protein is CAWSVGEGEYF.